This TCR beta chain derives from a study of blood T cell repertoires in COVID-19. Across the study: Sample material is recorded as cDNA or gDNA derived from T cells, B-cell-depleted T cells, or PBMCs.

Original processing notes: Nucleated cell number was recorded as an estimate derived from reference gene primer amplification. Only in-frame clones appear in the TCRdb table, and some are missing; sequencing was by immunoSEQ multiplex PCR. D and trimming were read from the DNA, whereas the V and J calls and clone size are those reported in that table. The data contain hundreds of thousands of clones, over 80% of them seen just once; the ten biggest clones take up 2.5% to 3%. The count of this clone is one. The same CDR3 arises from other DNA sequences in this sample as well. V trimming: 2 bases; J trimming: 1 base; junction bases outside the gene matches: 1. The CDR3 spans 15 residues. Looked up from germline, CDR1 is SGDLS and CDR2 is YYNGEE.

The chain couples TRBV9 to TRBJ2-7, with 12 bases aligning to TRBD1. Sequences were obtained from PBMCs or T cells enriched from blood (not recorded which). The sequence came from a woman in her twenties or thirties with acute COVID-19. The CDR3 region has the DNA TGTGCCAGCAGCGTGGGACAGGGGGCATCCTACGAGCAGTACTTC. It encodes CASSVGQGASYEQYF. Full variable domain (rest looked up from reference TRBV9 and TRBJ2-7): DSGVTQTPKHLITATGQRVTLRCSPRSGDLSVYWYQQSLDQGLQFLIQYYNGEERAKGNILERFSAQQFPDLHSELNLSSLELGDSALYFCASSVGQGASYEQYFGPGTRLTVT.